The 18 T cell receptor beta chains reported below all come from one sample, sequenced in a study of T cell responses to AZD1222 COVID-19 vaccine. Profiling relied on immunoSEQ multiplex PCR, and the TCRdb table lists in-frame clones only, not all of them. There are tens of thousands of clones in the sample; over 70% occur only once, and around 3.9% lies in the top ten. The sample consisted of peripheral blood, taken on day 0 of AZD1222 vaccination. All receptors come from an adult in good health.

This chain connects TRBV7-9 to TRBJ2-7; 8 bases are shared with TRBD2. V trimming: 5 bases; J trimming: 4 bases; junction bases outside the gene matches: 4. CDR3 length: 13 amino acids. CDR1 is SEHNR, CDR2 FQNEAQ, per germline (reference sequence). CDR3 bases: TGTGCCAGCAGCAACGCGGGGGGATACGAGCAGTACTTC. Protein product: CASSNAGGYEQYF.

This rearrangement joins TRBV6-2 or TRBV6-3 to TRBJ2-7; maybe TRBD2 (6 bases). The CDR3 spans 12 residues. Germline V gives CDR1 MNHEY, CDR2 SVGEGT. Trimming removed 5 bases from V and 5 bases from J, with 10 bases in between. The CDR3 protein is CASSPERDEQYF. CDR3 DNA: TGTGCCAGCAGTCCCGAGCGGGACGAGCAGTACTTC.

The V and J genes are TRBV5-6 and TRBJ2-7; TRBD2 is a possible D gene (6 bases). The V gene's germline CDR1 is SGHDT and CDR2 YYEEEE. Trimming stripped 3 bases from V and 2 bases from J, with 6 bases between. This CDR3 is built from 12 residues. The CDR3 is CASSWGAYEQYF. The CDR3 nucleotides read TGTGCCAGCAGCTGGGGGGCCTACGAGCAGTACTTC.

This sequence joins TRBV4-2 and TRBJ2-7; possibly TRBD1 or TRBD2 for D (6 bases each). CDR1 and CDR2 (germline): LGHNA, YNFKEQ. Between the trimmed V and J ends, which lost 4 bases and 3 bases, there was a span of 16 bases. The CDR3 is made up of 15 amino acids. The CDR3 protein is CASSPPGANYYEQYF. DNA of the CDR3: TGTGCCAGCAGCCCCCCGGGGGCGAACTACTACGAGCAGTACTTC.

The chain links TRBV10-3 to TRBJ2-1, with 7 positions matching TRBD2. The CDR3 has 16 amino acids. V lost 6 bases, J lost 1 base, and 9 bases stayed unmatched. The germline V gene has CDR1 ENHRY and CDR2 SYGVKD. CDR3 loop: CAISLESSGSYNEQFF. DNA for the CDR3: TGTGCCATCAGCCTGGAATCTAGCGGATCCTACAATGAGCAGTTCTTC.

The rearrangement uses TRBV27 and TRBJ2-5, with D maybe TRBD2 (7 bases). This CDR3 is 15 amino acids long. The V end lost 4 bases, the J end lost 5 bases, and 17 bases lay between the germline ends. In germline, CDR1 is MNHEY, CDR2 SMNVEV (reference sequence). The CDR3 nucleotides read TGTGCCAGCAGTTCCCGAGGGGGGGCCTGGGAGACCCAGTACTTC. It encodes CASSSRGGAWETQYF.

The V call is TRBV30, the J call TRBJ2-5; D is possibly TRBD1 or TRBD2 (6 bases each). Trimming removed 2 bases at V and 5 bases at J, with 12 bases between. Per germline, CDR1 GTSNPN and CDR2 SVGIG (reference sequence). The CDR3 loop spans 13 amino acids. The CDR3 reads CAWSWGAGETQYF. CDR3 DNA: TGTGCCTGGAGTTGGGGGGCTGGGGAGACCCAGTACTTC. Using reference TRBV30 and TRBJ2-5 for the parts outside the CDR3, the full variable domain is SQTIHQWPATLVQPVGSPLSLECTVEGTSNPNLYWYRQAAGRGLQLLFYSVGIGQISSEVPQNLSASRPQDRQFILSSKKLLLSDSGFYLCAWSWGAGETQYFGPGTRLLVL.

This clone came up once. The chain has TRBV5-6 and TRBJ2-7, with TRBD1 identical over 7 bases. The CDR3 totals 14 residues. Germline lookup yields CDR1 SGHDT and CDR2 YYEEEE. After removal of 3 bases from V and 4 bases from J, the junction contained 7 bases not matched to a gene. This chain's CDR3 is CASSSGQFGYEQYF. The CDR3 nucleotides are TGTGCCAGCAGCTCGGGACAGTTTGGATACGAGCAGTACTTC.

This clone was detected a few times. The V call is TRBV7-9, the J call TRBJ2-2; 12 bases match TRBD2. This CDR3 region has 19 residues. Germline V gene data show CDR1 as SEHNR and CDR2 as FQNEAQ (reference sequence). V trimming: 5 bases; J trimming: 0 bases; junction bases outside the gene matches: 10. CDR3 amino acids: CASSPRLAGEATNTGELFF. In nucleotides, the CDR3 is TGTGCCAGCAGCCCCCGACTAGCGGGGGAAGCCACGAACACCGGGGAGCTGTTTTTT.

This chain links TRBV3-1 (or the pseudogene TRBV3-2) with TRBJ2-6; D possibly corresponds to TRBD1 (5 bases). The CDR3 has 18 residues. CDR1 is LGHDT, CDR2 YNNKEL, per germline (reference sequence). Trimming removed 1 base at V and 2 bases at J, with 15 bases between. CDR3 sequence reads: CASSQVWKGIPGANVLTF. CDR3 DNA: TGTGCCAGCAGCCAAGTCTGGAAGGGGATCCCTGGGGCCAACGTCCTGACTTTC.

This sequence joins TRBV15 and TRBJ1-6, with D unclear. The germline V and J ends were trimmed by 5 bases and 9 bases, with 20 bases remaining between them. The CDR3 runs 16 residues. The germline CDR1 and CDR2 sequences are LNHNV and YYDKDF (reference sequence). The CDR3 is CATSGGTDPRTSPLHF. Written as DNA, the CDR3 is TGTGCCACCAGCGGTGGTACGGACCCTAGGACTTCACCCCTCCACTTT.

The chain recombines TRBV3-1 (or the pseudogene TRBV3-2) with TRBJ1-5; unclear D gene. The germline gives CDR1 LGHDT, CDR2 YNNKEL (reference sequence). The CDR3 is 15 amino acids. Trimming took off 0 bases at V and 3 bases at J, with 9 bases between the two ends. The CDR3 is CASSQDNRANQPQHF. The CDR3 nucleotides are TGTGCCAGCAGCCAAGATAATCGGGCCAATCAGCCCCAGCATTTT.

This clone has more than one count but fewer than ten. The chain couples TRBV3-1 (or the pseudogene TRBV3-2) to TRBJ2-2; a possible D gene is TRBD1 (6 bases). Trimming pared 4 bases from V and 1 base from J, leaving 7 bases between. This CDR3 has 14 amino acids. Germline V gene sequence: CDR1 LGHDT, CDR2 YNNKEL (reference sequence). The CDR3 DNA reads TGTGCCAGCAGCCGGGGACAGAACACCGGGGAGCTGTTTTTT. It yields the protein CASSRGQNTGELFF.

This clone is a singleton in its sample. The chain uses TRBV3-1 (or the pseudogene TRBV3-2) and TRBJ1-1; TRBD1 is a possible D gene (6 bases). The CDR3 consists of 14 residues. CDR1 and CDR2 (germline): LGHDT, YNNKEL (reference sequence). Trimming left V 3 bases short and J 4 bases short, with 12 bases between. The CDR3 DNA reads TGTGCCAGCAGCCAGGCAGGGGAGGCCACTGAAGCTTTCTTT. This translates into CASSQAGEATEAFF.

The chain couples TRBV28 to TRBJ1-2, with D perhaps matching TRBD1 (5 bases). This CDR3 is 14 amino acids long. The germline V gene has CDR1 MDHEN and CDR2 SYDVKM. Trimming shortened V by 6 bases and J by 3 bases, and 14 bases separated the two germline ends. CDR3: CASSPPLGDYGYTF. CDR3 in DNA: TGTGCCAGCAGCCCCCCGTTGGGGGACTATGGCTACACCTTC.

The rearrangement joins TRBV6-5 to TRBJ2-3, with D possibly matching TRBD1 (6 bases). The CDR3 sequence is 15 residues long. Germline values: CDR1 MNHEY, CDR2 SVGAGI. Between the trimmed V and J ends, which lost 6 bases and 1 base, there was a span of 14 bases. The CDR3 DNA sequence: TGTGCCAGCAGCCGTTCAGGGGTAGGCACAGATACGCAGTATTTT. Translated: CASSRSGVGTDTQYF.

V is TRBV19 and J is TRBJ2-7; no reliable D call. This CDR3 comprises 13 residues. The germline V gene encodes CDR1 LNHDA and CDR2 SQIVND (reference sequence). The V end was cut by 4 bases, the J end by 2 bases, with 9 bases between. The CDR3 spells CASSRPGTYEQYF. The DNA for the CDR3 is TGTGCCAGTAGTAGACCTGGTACCTACGAGCAGTACTTC.

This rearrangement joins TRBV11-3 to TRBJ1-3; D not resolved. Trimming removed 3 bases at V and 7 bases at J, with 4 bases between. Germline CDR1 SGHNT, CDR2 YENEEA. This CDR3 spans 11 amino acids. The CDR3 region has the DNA TGTGCCAGCAGCTTCGGGAACACCATATATTTT. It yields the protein CASSFGNTIYF.